A selection of T cell receptor beta chains follows, all from one sample in a study of blood T cell repertoires in COVID-19. Clones were sequenced by immunoSEQ multiplex PCR, and TCRdb holds only the in-frame ones, with some missing. This sample carries around 170,000 clones, 75% to 90% of them seen once, and the ten largest clones take less than 3.5%. The specimen sequenced was peripheral blood. These receptors were obtained from an older woman with acute or convalescent COVID-19. The CDR3 runs from the conserved cysteine through the conserved F or W. The order of the fields is D gene, V gene, J gene, clone size, CDR3 protein, CDR3 DNA. D genes are given only for firm matches. Where a row states a size, it is once, few, many or the class of an expanded clone; other rows omit it.

D gene: TRBD1
V gene: TRBV9
J gene: TRBJ1-2
clone size: once
CDR3 protein: CASSVHRGQEGGYTF
CDR3 DNA: TGTGCCAGCAGCGTCCACAGGGGGCAAGAGGGTGGCTACACCTTC

D gene: TRBD2
V gene: TRBV5-1
J gene: TRBJ2-1
clone size: NA
CDR3 protein: CASSPSAGGRIYEQFF
CDR3 DNA: TGCGCCAGCAGCCCGTCGGCGGGGGGGCGTATCTATGAGCAGTTCTTC

D gene: NA
V gene: TRBV3-1/TRBV3-2
J gene: TRBJ2-1
clone size: NA
CDR3 protein: CASGDFWPYNEQFF
CDR3 DNA: TGTGCCAGTGGGGACTTCTGGCCCTACAATGAGCAGTTCTTC

D gene: TRBD1
V gene: TRBV4-2
J gene: TRBJ2-3
clone size: NA
CDR3 protein: CASSQAGTGSTDTQYF
CDR3 DNA: TGTGCCAGCAGCCAAGCCGGGACAGGGAGCACAGATACGCAGTATTTT

D gene: NA
V gene: TRBV14
J gene: TRBJ1-6
clone size: NA
CDR3 protein: CASSPEWGNSPLHF
CDR3 DNA: TGTGCCAGCAGCCCGGAATGGGGCAATTCACCCCTCCACTTT

D gene: TRBD1
V gene: TRBV19
J gene: TRBJ1-2
clone size: NA
CDR3 protein: CASRTDRQGGYGYTF
CDR3 DNA: TGTGCCAGTAGGACCGATCGACAGGGAGGCTATGGCTACACCTTC

D gene: TRBD1
V gene: TRBV19
J gene: TRBJ1-5
clone size: NA
CDR3 protein: CASSRTPTGGSNQPQHF
CDR3 DNA: TGTGCCAGTAGCCGAACGCCGACAGGGGGCAGCAATCAGCCCCAGCATTTT

D gene: NA
V gene: TRBV5-8
J gene: TRBJ1-2
clone size: few
CDR3 protein: CASSLAGGRDTF
CDR3 DNA: TGTGCCAGCAGCTTGGCCGGGGGAAGGGACACCTTC

D gene: TRBD1
V gene: TRBV29-1
J gene: TRBJ1-2
clone size: NA
CDR3 protein: CSVVGGGYYYGYTF
CDR3 DNA: TGCAGCGTTGTCGGAGGGGGCTATTACTATGGCTACACCTTC

D gene: NA
V gene: TRBV7-9
J gene: TRBJ2-3
clone size: NA
CDR3 protein: CASRPGIDSPDTQYF
CDR3 DNA: TGTGCCAGCAGGCCAGGGATTGACTCCCCGGATACGCAGTATTTT

D gene: NA
V gene: TRBV7-2
J gene: TRBJ1-3
clone size: few
CDR3 protein: CASSLDRAGNTIYF
CDR3 DNA: TGTGCCAGCAGCTTAGACAGGGCCGGAAACACCATATATTTT

D gene: TRBD1
V gene: TRBV18
J gene: TRBJ2-5
clone size: NA
CDR3 protein: CASSPPIRTGGGKTQYF
CDR3 DNA: TGTGCCAGCTCACCCCCTATAAGGACAGGGGGCGGAAAGACCCAGTACTTC

D gene: NA
V gene: TRBV7-8
J gene: TRBJ1-1
clone size: NA
CDR3 protein: CASSLRGHYNTEAFF
CDR3 DNA: TGTGCCAGCAGCCTAAGGGGTCACTATAACACTGAAGCTTTCTTT

D gene: NA
V gene: TRBV10-2
J gene: TRBJ1-5
clone size: NA
CDR3 protein: CASSADSLLNQPQHF
CDR3 DNA: TGCGCCAGCAGTGCGGACAGTCTGCTGAATCAGCCCCAGCATTTT

D gene: NA
V gene: TRBV7-9
J gene: TRBJ2-3
clone size: NA
CDR3 protein: CASSLTASTDTQYF
CDR3 DNA: TGTGCCAGCAGCTTAACAGCTAGCACAGATACGCAGTATTTT

D gene: NA
V gene: TRBV25-1
J gene: TRBJ2-1
clone size: NA
CDR3 protein: CASSGGKQFF
CDR3 DNA: TGTGCCAGCAGTGGCGGGAAGCAGTTCTTC

D gene: TRBD2
V gene: TRBV7-3
J gene: TRBJ2-1
clone size: NA
CDR3 protein: CASSPLAGSYNEQFF
CDR3 DNA: TGTGCCAGCAGCCCACTAGCGGGGTCATACAATGAGCAGTTCTTC

D gene: TRBD2
V gene: TRBV7-9
J gene: TRBJ2-3
clone size: NA
CDR3 protein: CASSSRLASTDTQYF
CDR3 DNA: TGTGCCAGCAGCTCCCGACTAGCGTCCACAGATACGCAGTATTTT

D gene: TRBD2
V gene: TRBV19
J gene: TRBJ2-3
clone size: NA
CDR3 protein: CASSIGSGGSTDTQYF
CDR3 DNA: TGTGCCAGTAGTATTGGGTCGGGGGGGAGCACAGATACGCAGTATTTT

D gene: NA
V gene: TRBV6-5
J gene: TRBJ1-1
clone size: NA
CDR3 protein: CASSRGSEAFF
CDR3 DNA: TGTGCCAGCAGTAGGGGGTCTGAAGCTTTCTTT

D gene: NA
V gene: TRBV24-1
J gene: TRBJ2-3
clone size: NA
CDR3 protein: CATSAGRHVSTDTQYF
CDR3 DNA: TGTGCCACCAGTGCGGGTCGGCATGTTAGCACAGATACGCAGTATTTT

D gene: TRBD1
V gene: TRBV6-2/TRBV6-3
J gene: TRBJ2-5
clone size: NA
CDR3 protein: CASSYRTGALRETQYF
CDR3 DNA: TGTGCCAGCAGTTACCGGACAGGGGCCCTTAGGGAGACCCAGTACTTC

D gene: TRBD2
V gene: TRBV7-2
J gene: TRBJ2-1
clone size: NA
CDR3 protein: CASSFLAGGRNEQFF
CDR3 DNA: TGTGCCAGCAGCTTCCTAGCGGGGGGGCGAAATGAGCAGTTCTTC

D gene: NA
V gene: TRBV5-1
J gene: TRBJ1-5
clone size: NA
CDR3 protein: CASSLGDRWGNQPQHF
CDR3 DNA: TGCGCCAGCAGCTTGGGCGACAGGTGGGGAAATCAGCCCCAGCATTTT

D gene: TRBD1
V gene: TRBV19
J gene: TRBJ1-4
clone size: NA
CDR3 protein: CATADRGGSTNEKLFF
CDR3 DNA: TGTGCCACCGCCGACAGGGGGGGCTCAACTAATGAAAAACTGTTTTTT